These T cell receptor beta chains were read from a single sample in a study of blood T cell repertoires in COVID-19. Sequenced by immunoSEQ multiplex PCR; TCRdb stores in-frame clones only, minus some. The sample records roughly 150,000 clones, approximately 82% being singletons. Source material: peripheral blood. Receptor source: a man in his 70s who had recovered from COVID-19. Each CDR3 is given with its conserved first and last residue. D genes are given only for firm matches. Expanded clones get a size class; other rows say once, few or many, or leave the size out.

cdr3_nt: TGTGCCAGCAGCTTGGCGAGACTAGCGGCAGACTCCTACGAGCAGTACTTC
cdr3_aa: CASSLARLAADSYEQYF
d_call: TRBD2
j_call: TRBJ2-7
clone_size: -
v_call: TRBV5-6

cdr3_nt: TGTGCCAGCAGCCCCCGTCCTCTAGGTACAGATACGCAGTATTTT
cdr3_aa: CASSPRPLGTDTQYF
d_call: -
j_call: TRBJ2-3
clone_size: -
v_call: TRBV7-2

cdr3_nt: TGTGCCAGCAGTTTATCCTCTCCCACAGATACGCAGTATTTT
cdr3_aa: CASSLSSPTDTQYF
d_call: -
j_call: TRBJ2-3
clone_size: -
v_call: TRBV27

cdr3_nt: TGCGCCAGCAGCTTGGTGGGACTGACGGCGACTAATGAAAAACTGTTTTTT
cdr3_aa: CASSLVGLTATNEKLFF
d_call: -
j_call: TRBJ1-4
clone_size: -
v_call: TRBV5-1

cdr3_nt: TGTGCCACCAGCAGAGAAGCAGGCCGGGGTGGCTACACCTTC
cdr3_aa: CATSREAGRGGYTF
d_call: -
j_call: TRBJ1-2
clone_size: -
v_call: TRBV15

cdr3_nt: TGCGCCAGCAGTGTACAGGGTGTGGGGACAGATACGCAGTATTTT
cdr3_aa: CASSVQGVGTDTQYF
d_call: -
j_call: TRBJ2-3
clone_size: -
v_call: TRBV10-2

cdr3_nt: TGTGCCAGCGGACGGGGAGGTGACACCGGGGAGCTGTTTTTT
cdr3_aa: CASGRGGDTGELFF
d_call: -
j_call: TRBJ2-2
clone_size: few
v_call: TRBV5-8

cdr3_nt: TGTGCCAGCAGTTTGTATTCTAGCGGGAGTGGGGAGACCCAGTACTTC
cdr3_aa: CASSLYSSGSGETQYF
d_call: TRBD2
j_call: TRBJ2-5
clone_size: -
v_call: TRBV28

cdr3_nt: TGTGCCAGCAGCCCCATACTAGCGGGAGGGCCCCGGGGCACCGGGGAGCTGTTTTTT
cdr3_aa: CASSPILAGGPRGTGELFF
d_call: TRBD2
j_call: TRBJ2-2
clone_size: few
v_call: TRBV9

cdr3_nt: TGTGCCAGCAGTACGCGGACAGGTTGGACTGAAGCTTTCTTT
cdr3_aa: CASSTRTGWTEAFF
d_call: TRBD1
j_call: TRBJ1-1
clone_size: once
v_call: TRBV2

cdr3_nt: TGTGCCAGCAGCTTAGGAGGGGGCGACTATGGCTACACCTTC
cdr3_aa: CASSLGGGDYGYTF
d_call: TRBD1
j_call: TRBJ1-2
clone_size: -
v_call: TRBV7-8

cdr3_nt: TGTGCCAGCAGCCAAGGTCGGGGGACAGCCCTTTACGAGCAGTACTTC
cdr3_aa: CASSQGRGTALYEQYF
d_call: -
j_call: TRBJ2-7
clone_size: -
v_call: TRBV4-2

cdr3_nt: TGTGCCAGCAGCGTAAGGGGACAGGGGTTCGACGAGCAGTACTTC
cdr3_aa: CASSVRGQGFDEQYF
d_call: TRBD1
j_call: TRBJ2-7
clone_size: -
v_call: TRBV9

cdr3_nt: TGTGCCAGCACCTGGACATCTAGCAATCAGCCCCAGCATTTT
cdr3_aa: CASTWTSSNQPQHF
d_call: -
j_call: TRBJ1-5
clone_size: few
v_call: TRBV6-5

cdr3_nt: TGTGCCAGTAGTACCTTAGCGGGAACTAGCACAGATACGCAGTATTTT
cdr3_aa: CASSTLAGTSTDTQYF
d_call: TRBD2
j_call: TRBJ2-3
clone_size: -
v_call: TRBV19

cdr3_nt: TGTGCCAGCAGCTTGGTAGTGAGGAACACTGAAGCTTTCTTT
cdr3_aa: CASSLVVRNTEAFF
d_call: -
j_call: TRBJ1-1
clone_size: -
v_call: TRBV5-5

cdr3_nt: TGCAGCGTCCGCACCGGGACTGGCAACACCGGGGAGCTGTTTTTT
cdr3_aa: CSVRTGTGNTGELFF
d_call: -
j_call: TRBJ2-2
clone_size: -
v_call: TRBV29-1

cdr3_nt: TGTGCCAGCAGCTCACAGGGGATCAAGCAAGAGACCCAGTACTTC
cdr3_aa: CASSSQGIKQETQYF
d_call: TRBD1
j_call: TRBJ2-5
clone_size: -
v_call: TRBV5-6

cdr3_nt: TGTGCCAGCAGTTACAGAAAGGAGGCTGGCTACACCTTC
cdr3_aa: CASSYRKEAGYTF
d_call: -
j_call: TRBJ1-2
clone_size: -
v_call: TRBV6-5

cdr3_nt: TGTGCCAGCAGCTTCCGGACAGGGTGCAATGAGCAGTTCTTC
cdr3_aa: CASSFRTGCNEQFF
d_call: -
j_call: TRBJ2-1
clone_size: -
v_call: TRBV21-1

cdr3_nt: TGTGCCAGCAGAACTGGACAGGGGGATGGGACTGAAGCTTTCTTT
cdr3_aa: CASRTGQGDGTEAFF
d_call: TRBD1
j_call: TRBJ1-1
clone_size: -
v_call: TRBV6-5

cdr3_nt: TGTGCCAGCAGCCAAGACACCCGGAGGGAAGAGACCCAGTACTTC
cdr3_aa: CASSQDTRREETQYF
d_call: -
j_call: TRBJ2-5
clone_size: -
v_call: TRBV3-1/TRBV3-2

cdr3_nt: TGTGCCAGCAGCTTCCTTTCATCCCCGGGAACCGGGGAGCTGTTTTTT
cdr3_aa: CASSFLSSPGTGELFF
d_call: -
j_call: TRBJ2-2
clone_size: -
v_call: TRBV7-3

cdr3_nt: TGTGCCACCAGCGATGAGACAGCCCAAGCTTTCTTT
cdr3_aa: CATSDETAQAFF
d_call: -
j_call: TRBJ1-1
clone_size: -
v_call: TRBV24-1

cdr3_nt: TGTGCCAGCAAACAGGGGGCGGATTACGAGCAGTACTTC
cdr3_aa: CASKQGADYEQYF
d_call: TRBD1
j_call: TRBJ2-7
clone_size: -
v_call: TRBV6-5

cdr3_nt: TGTGCCAGCAGCTTCCCTGGGGACAGGGGTACCGGGGAGCTGTTTTTT
cdr3_aa: CASSFPGDRGTGELFF
d_call: TRBD1
j_call: TRBJ2-2
clone_size: -
v_call: TRBV7-3

cdr3_nt: TGTGCCACCAGCAGAGATCCCGGGTATGGCTACACCTTC
cdr3_aa: CATSRDPGYGYTF
d_call: -
j_call: TRBJ1-2
clone_size: -
v_call: TRBV15

cdr3_nt: TGCGCCAGCAGCTTAAGTCTAGCTATCGGGGAGCTGTTTTTT
cdr3_aa: CASSLSLAIGELFF
d_call: -
j_call: TRBJ2-2
clone_size: -
v_call: TRBV5-1

cdr3_nt: TGTGCCAGCAGCTTTCAGCTAGACCCCTTGGCGGGGGAGAATGAGCAGTTCTTC
cdr3_aa: CASSFQLDPLAGENEQFF
d_call: TRBD2
j_call: TRBJ2-1
clone_size: -
v_call: TRBV7-2

cdr3_nt: TGTGCCAGCAGTTACTCCTCCGGGACAGTCGGCTACACCTTC
cdr3_aa: CASSYSSGTVGYTF
d_call: TRBD1
j_call: TRBJ1-2
clone_size: -
v_call: TRBV6-5

cdr3_nt: TGTGCCAGCACCCGGACTAGCGGGAGTGCAGATACGCAGTATTTT
cdr3_aa: CASTRTSGSADTQYF
d_call: TRBD2
j_call: TRBJ2-3
clone_size: -
v_call: TRBV2

cdr3_nt: TGTGCCAGCAGCCAAGCCGTTTTTAGCGGGAGGGTCCGCGAGCAGTACTTC
cdr3_aa: CASSQAVFSGRVREQYF
d_call: TRBD2
j_call: TRBJ2-7
clone_size: -
v_call: TRBV7-2

cdr3_nt: TGTGCCAGCAGCCAGATCAGGGGAAACACCATATATTTT
cdr3_aa: CASSQIRGNTIYF
d_call: -
j_call: TRBJ1-3
clone_size: -
v_call: TRBV3-1/TRBV3-2

cdr3_nt: TGTGCCAGCAGCCGAGGGGGCGCGGGTGAAAAACTGTTTTTT
cdr3_aa: CASSRGGAGEKLFF
d_call: TRBD1
j_call: TRBJ1-4
clone_size: -
v_call: TRBV5-5

cdr3_nt: TGTGCCAGCAGCGTCCCCCCGGGGGCGGGAGAGGTTGAGCAGTTCTTC
cdr3_aa: CASSVPPGAGEVEQFF
d_call: -
j_call: TRBJ2-1
clone_size: -
v_call: TRBV9

cdr3_nt: TGTGCCAGCAGCGTGACTAGCGGGTTAAATGAGCAGTTCTTC
cdr3_aa: CASSVTSGLNEQFF
d_call: TRBD2
j_call: TRBJ2-1
clone_size: -
v_call: TRBV11-1

cdr3_nt: TGTGCCAGTAGTATAGTGGGACTAGCCGACGACAATGAGCAGTTCTTC
cdr3_aa: CASSIVGLADDNEQFF
d_call: TRBD2
j_call: TRBJ2-1
clone_size: -
v_call: TRBV19

cdr3_nt: TGTGCCAGCAGCACCGGACAGCTGAACACTGAAGCTTTCTTT
cdr3_aa: CASSTGQLNTEAFF
d_call: -
j_call: TRBJ1-1
clone_size: -
v_call: TRBV7-2

cdr3_nt: TGTGCCAGCAGAGTAGCGGGAGACTACGAGCAGTACTTC
cdr3_aa: CASRVAGDYEQYF
d_call: TRBD2
j_call: TRBJ2-7
clone_size: once
v_call: TRBV27

cdr3_nt: TGCGCCAGCAGCCAAGATTTAATCCAGGGGACTAGCGGGAGAGGGCCGTTCTTC
cdr3_aa: CASSQDLIQGTSGRGPFF
d_call: TRBD2
j_call: TRBJ2-1
clone_size: -
v_call: TRBV4-3

cdr3_nt: TGTGCCAGCAGCTTTGGGAGGGGCGAGCAGTACTTC
cdr3_aa: CASSFGRGEQYF
d_call: TRBD2
j_call: TRBJ2-7
clone_size: -
v_call: TRBV7-6

cdr3_nt: TGTGCCATCAGTGAAGGACAGTATAATTCACCCCTCCACTTT
cdr3_aa: CAISEGQYNSPLHF
d_call: -
j_call: TRBJ1-6
clone_size: -
v_call: TRBV10-3

cdr3_nt: TGTGCCAGCAGCTTCTACTCGGACCAAGAGACCCAGTACTTC
cdr3_aa: CASSFYSDQETQYF
d_call: -
j_call: TRBJ2-5
clone_size: -
v_call: TRBV7-9

cdr3_nt: TGTGCCAGCAGTCCTGGGGGCGGGAGGGCCTACCAAGAGACCCAGTACTTC
cdr3_aa: CASSPGGGRAYQETQYF
d_call: TRBD2
j_call: TRBJ2-5
clone_size: once
v_call: TRBV27

cdr3_nt: TGTGCCAGCAGCGACCGGGACAGGGGAGCGGCTGAAGCTTTCTTT
cdr3_aa: CASSDRDRGAAEAFF
d_call: TRBD1
j_call: TRBJ1-1
clone_size: -
v_call: TRBV7-9

cdr3_nt: TGCGCCAGCAGTGCTTCGACAGGGGGCGAAACCGAGCAGTACTTC
cdr3_aa: CASSASTGGETEQYF
d_call: TRBD1
j_call: TRBJ2-7
clone_size: -
v_call: TRBV10-1

cdr3_nt: TGTGCCAGCAGTTTATCCGGACAGGGAGGGGCGAACACTGAAGCTTTCTTT
cdr3_aa: CASSLSGQGGANTEAFF
d_call: TRBD1
j_call: TRBJ1-1
clone_size: few
v_call: TRBV27

cdr3_nt: TGTGCCAGCAGCTTAGGGCTGGGACTAGAAGAGACCCAGTACTTC
cdr3_aa: CASSLGLGLEETQYF
d_call: TRBD2
j_call: TRBJ2-5
clone_size: -
v_call: TRBV11-2

cdr3_nt: TGTGCCAGTAGTATTGGAGTGAACACTGAAGCTTTCTTT
cdr3_aa: CASSIGVNTEAFF
d_call: -
j_call: TRBJ1-1
clone_size: once
v_call: TRBV19

cdr3_nt: TGTGCCAGCAGAATTAAGTTGGGGCTGGGCACTGAAGCTTTCTTT
cdr3_aa: CASRIKLGLGTEAFF
d_call: -
j_call: TRBJ1-1
clone_size: -
v_call: TRBV27

cdr3_nt: TGTGCCAGCAGCTGGCGGCGGAATGAGCAGTTCTTC
cdr3_aa: CASSWRRNEQFF
d_call: -
j_call: TRBJ2-1
clone_size: -
v_call: TRBV14

cdr3_nt: TGTGCCAGCAGCTTGGCTAGCGAACGGGACCACCACGAGCAGTACTTC
cdr3_aa: CASSLASERDHHEQYF
d_call: -
j_call: TRBJ2-7
clone_size: -
v_call: TRBV7-2

cdr3_nt: TGTGCCAGCAGCTTCATGACAGGGCCTAGCACTGAAGCTTTCTTT
cdr3_aa: CASSFMTGPSTEAFF
d_call: TRBD1
j_call: TRBJ1-1
clone_size: -
v_call: TRBV7-9

cdr3_nt: TGTGCCAGCAGCGCCGATGACGGACGGGGCAATGAGCAGTTCTTC
cdr3_aa: CASSADDGRGNEQFF
d_call: -
j_call: TRBJ2-1
clone_size: -
v_call: TRBV9

cdr3_nt: TGCGCCAGCAGCTCCCCTCGTCCCGGGACAGGGGGGGGAAATCAGCCCCAGCATTTT
cdr3_aa: CASSSPRPGTGGGNQPQHF
d_call: TRBD1
j_call: TRBJ1-5
clone_size: -
v_call: TRBV5-1

cdr3_nt: TGTGCCAGCAGTGAAGGTCCAGGGCGAGCGGCTTTCTTT
cdr3_aa: CASSEGPGRAAFF
d_call: -
j_call: TRBJ1-1
clone_size: -
v_call: TRBV6-1

cdr3_nt: TGTGCCAGCAGTTACCGGAGGTCTCCAAGAAACACCATATATTTT
cdr3_aa: CASSYRRSPRNTIYF
d_call: -
j_call: TRBJ1-3
clone_size: once
v_call: TRBV6-2/TRBV6-3

cdr3_nt: TGCAGTGCTAGGGCCCCCGGGGAGCTGTTTTTT
cdr3_aa: CSARAPGELFF
d_call: -
j_call: TRBJ2-2
clone_size: -
v_call: TRBV20-1

cdr3_nt: TGCAGCGCCGGACAGGGGGGTAACACTGAAGCTTTCTTT
cdr3_aa: CSAGQGGNTEAFF
d_call: TRBD1
j_call: TRBJ1-1
clone_size: -
v_call: TRBV29-1

cdr3_nt: TGTGCCAGCAGTTTAGTAGGGGGAGATACGCAGTATTTT
cdr3_aa: CASSLVGGDTQYF
d_call: -
j_call: TRBJ2-3
clone_size: few
v_call: TRBV12-3/TRBV12-4